There are a few counts of the clone carrying this TCR beta chain. The record originates from a study of beta chain features in type 1 diabetes. Expressed TCRB transcripts got sequenced, as all isolated RNA was reverse transcribed. Assay used: immunoSEQ multiplex PCR; TCRdb lists only in-frame clones, some missing. The profile shows about 140,000 clones, about 7% of them singletons. This sequence was found in a woman under 40 in good health. Input material: central memory CD4+ T cells from blood.

This CDR3 is CASSRDRVNEQFF. The CDR3, as DNA: TGTGCCAGCAGCCGAGACAGGGTTAATGAGCAGTTCTTC. The chain uses TRBV7-8 and TRBJ2-1; TRBD1 matches at 7 bases. Germline values: CDR1 SGHVS, CDR2 FQNEAQ. The CDR3 has 13 amino acids. With 5 bases clipped from V and 7 bases from J, the junction kept 5 bases outside the gene matches.